A selection of T cell receptor beta chains follows, all from one sample in a study of blood T cell repertoires in COVID-19. Only in-frame clones appear in the TCRdb table, and some are missing; sequencing was by immunoSEQ multiplex PCR. Among about 270,000 clones listed, roughly 90% were seen once. Sequenced material: peripheral blood. The origin of the receptors is a man in his sixties who had recovered from COVID-19. Both conserved end residues are part of each CDR3. The order of the fields is clone size, D gene, J gene, V gene, CDR3 protein, CDR3 DNA. D genes are given only for firm matches. Rows give clone size only sometimes, using once, few, many, or a class for an expanded clone.

- | TRBD1 | TRBJ2-1 | TRBV6-6 | CASSYVGQGAGNEQFF | TGTGCCAGCAGTTACGTGGGACAGGGGGCTGGCAATGAGCAGTTCTTC
- | TRBD1 | TRBJ2-7 | TRBV27 | CASRPLTGTGPYEQYF | TGTGCCAGCAGACCTCTCACCGGGACAGGGCCCTACGAGCAGTACTTC
few | TRBD1 | TRBJ2-5 | TRBV7-9 | CASSFDRGRETQYF | TGTGCCAGCAGCTTTGACAGGGGGCGAGAGACCCAGTACTTC
- | - | TRBJ2-2 | TRBV7-9 | CASSLENQHNPNTGELFF | TGTGCCAGCAGCTTAGAAAACCAACATAATCCGAACACCGGGGAGCTGTTTTTT
- | - | TRBJ2-7 | TRBV2 | CASSDSGLLILSYEQYF | TGTGCCAGCAGTGACTCCGGTTTACTAATCCTCTCCTACGAGCAGTACTTC
- | - | TRBJ2-7 | TRBV7-2 | CASSLGGGPYEQYF | TGTGCCAGCAGCTTAGGGGGGGGGCCCTACGAGCAGTACTTC
- | - | TRBJ2-7 | TRBV5-1 | CASSDSYSYEQYF | TGCGCCAGCAGCGACAGTTACTCCTACGAGCAGTACTTC
- | TRBD1 | TRBJ2-7 | TRBV30 | CAWSSGGLPYEQYF | TGTGCCTGGAGTTCAGGGGGCCTCCCCTACGAGCAGTACTTC
- | - | TRBJ2-5 | TRBV14 | CASSQASSTSVQETQYF | TGTGCCAGCAGCCAAGCTAGCTCCACGTCAGTCCAAGAGACCCAGTACTTC
once | - | TRBJ2-5 | TRBV27 | CASSLSPHRVGETQYF | TGTGCCAGCAGTTTATCCCCGCACAGGGTAGGGGAGACCCAGTACTTC
- | - | TRBJ2-3 | TRBV9 | CASSTWTRSDTQYF | TGTGCCAGCAGCACATGGACACGCTCAGATACGCAGTATTTT
- | - | TRBJ1-1 | TRBV4-1 | CASSQDRVGTEAFF | TGCGCCAGCAGCCAAGACAGGGTGGGGACTGAAGCTTTCTTT
- | TRBD1 | TRBJ2-2 | TRBV19 | CASGQGRAKHTGELFF | TGTGCCAGCGGACAGGGCCGCGCCAAGCACACCGGGGAGCTGTTTTTT
once | - | TRBJ1-1 | TRBV6-1 | CASVTTGISGRAFF | TGTGCCAGCGTAACTACCGGGATCTCGGGGAGGGCTTTCTTT
- | - | TRBJ2-5 | TRBV3-1/TRBV3-2 | CASSQRLGGRRQETQYF | TGTGCCAGCAGCCAACGCTTAGGCGGCCGGCGACAAGAGACCCAGTACTTC
once | TRBD2 | TRBJ2-1 | TRBV19 | CASSIPRTSGGANNEQFF | TGTGCCAGTAGTATTCCGAGGACTAGCGGGGGGGCAAACAATGAGCAGTTCTTC
few | - | TRBJ1-6 | TRBV5-1 | CASSLGPQEGNSPLHF | TGCGCCAGCAGCTTGGGGCCCCAGGAGGGTAATTCACCCCTCCACTTT
once | - | TRBJ1-1 | TRBV19 | CASSIEGVNTEAFF | TGTGCCAGTAGTATAGAAGGGGTGAACACTGAAGCTTTCTTT
- | TRBD1 | TRBJ1-1 | TRBV9 | CASSAGDRGLSNTEAFF | TGTGCCAGCAGCGCTGGGGACAGGGGGTTATCGAACACTGAAGCTTTCTTT
once | - | TRBJ1-6 | TRBV6-4 | CASSDSSFSNSPLHF | TGTGCCAGCAGTGACTCTAGCTTCAGTAATTCACCCCTCCACTTT
- | - | TRBJ1-6 | TRBV5-1 | CASSLVEGSLNSPLHF | TGCGCCAGCAGCTTGGTGGAGGGATCCCTAAATTCACCCCTCCACTTT
- | - | TRBJ2-1 | TRBV6-5 | CASRGVYNEQFF | TGTGCCAGCAGGGGAGTCTACAATGAGCAGTTCTTC
- | TRBD1 | TRBJ2-7 | TRBV19 | CASRDGQGGTYEQYF | TGTGCCAGCCGCGACGGACAGGGGGGGACCTACGAGCAGTACTTC
- | TRBD1 | TRBJ1-2 | TRBV11-3 | CASSETAGGGGYTF | TGTGCCAGCAGCGAAACGGCAGGGGGCGGTGGCTACACCTTC
- | - | TRBJ1-3 | TRBV18 | CASHQGAGNTIYF | TGTGCCAGCCACCAGGGTGCTGGAAACACCATATATTTT
- | TRBD1 | TRBJ2-7 | TRBV5-1 | CASSPGTATSYEQYF | TGCGCCAGCAGCCCTGGGACAGCGACCTCCTACGAGCAGTACTTC
- | - | TRBJ1-4 | TRBV5-1 | CASSLARGFGEKLFF | TGCGCCAGCAGCTTGGCCCGGGGGTTTGGTGAAAAACTGTTTTTT
once | - | TRBJ2-3 | TRBV5-1 | CASSLVGGPTDTQYF | TGCGCCAGCAGCTTGGTCGGGGGGCCCACAGATACGCAGTATTTT
- | - | TRBJ2-1 | TRBV3-1/TRBV3-2 | CASSQGETEQFF | TGTGCCAGCAGCCAAGGAGAAACTGAGCAGTTCTTC
- | - | TRBJ1-1 | TRBV10-3 | CAISTGGLEAFF | TGTGCCATCAGTACGGGGGGTCTTGAAGCTTTCTTT